A selection of T cell receptor beta chains follows, all from one sample in a study of T cell responses to AZD1222 COVID-19 vaccine. Only in-frame clones appear in the TCRdb table, and some are missing; sequencing was by immunoSEQ multiplex PCR. The sample comprises under 200,000 clones, about 90% of which are singletons, and approximately 2% rests with the top ten. The input for sequencing was peripheral blood, taken on day 0 of AZD1222 vaccination. Source of these receptors: an adult in good health. Each CDR3 is given with its conserved first and last residue. The order of the fields is clone size, D gene, J gene, V gene, CDR3 DNA, CDR3 protein. The D gene is left open where the match is weak. Only part of the rows carry a size: once, few, many, or a class if the clone is expanded.

NA,TRBD1,TRBJ1-2,TRBV28,TGTGCCAGCAGTTCTACAGGGGCCCAGGGCGCGCAAGGCTACACCTTC,CASSSTGAQGAQGYTF
once,NA,TRBJ1-1,TRBV25-1,TGTGCCAGCAGTTTAGGGAATAGAGCTTTCTTT,CASSLGNRAFF
NA,TRBD1,TRBJ1-4,TRBV7-2,TGTGCCAGCAGCCTTAACAGGGGGCCTAATGAAAAACTGTTTTTT,CASSLNRGPNEKLFF
NA,TRBD2,TRBJ2-7,TRBV11-2,TGTGCCAGCAGCTTAGAACTAGCGGGAGAACAGTACTTC,CASSLELAGEQYF
NA,NA,TRBJ2-7,TRBV14,TGTGCCAGCAGCCAATACTATAGCCACGAGCAGTACTTC,CASSQYYSHEQYF
NA,NA,TRBJ2-7,TRBV6-5,TGTGCCAGCAGTCCCGGGGACCGCTCCTACGAGCAGTACTTC,CASSPGDRSYEQYF
NA,NA,TRBJ1-1,TRBV19,TGTGCCAGTAGCAAGACAATCCAGGAGGGAGCTTTCTTT,CASSKTIQEGAFF
NA,TRBD1,TRBJ1-2,TRBV28,TGTGCCAGCAGCCCGCAACCTCGGACAGGGGGCGGCTACACCTTC,CASSPQPRTGGGYTF
NA,TRBD2,TRBJ2-6,TRBV4-3,TGCGCCAGCAGCCAAAAAGCGGGAGAAACTGGGGCCAACGTCCTGACTTTC,CASSQKAGETGANVLTF
NA,NA,TRBJ2-7,TRBV6-1,TGTGCCAGCAGTGAAGCTCACGGCTACACCGTAATCTACGAGCAGTACTTC,CASSEAHGYTVIYEQYF
once,NA,TRBJ1-1,TRBV18,TGTGCCAGCTCACCAGACAGTTACACTGAAGCTTTCTTT,CASSPDSYTEAFF
NA,TRBD1,TRBJ2-6,TRBV28,TGTGCCAGCAGTTTACCGGGACAGGGGAGCTCTGGGGCCAACGTCCTGACTTTC,CASSLPGQGSSGANVLTF
NA,NA,TRBJ2-7,TRBV6-2/TRBV6-3,TGTGCCAGCAGTGGTTGGGACGGGCTGACGAGGGACGAGCAGTACTTC,CASSGWDGLTRDEQYF
NA,TRBD1,TRBJ2-7,TRBV7-2,TGTGCCAGCAGCGTTCAACAGGGGTCCCTTATTCCCTACGAGCAGTACTTC,CASSVQQGSLIPYEQYF
NA,NA,TRBJ2-1,TRBV28,TGTGCCAGCAGTCGCCGCAACTACAATGAGCAGTTCTTC,CASSRRNYNEQFF
NA,NA,TRBJ2-4,TRBV30,TGTGCCTGGAGCTCTATAACCTTAGCCAAAAACATTCAGTACTTC,CAWSSITLAKNIQYF
NA,NA,TRBJ1-5,TRBV29-1,TGCAGCGTTGCCGGGGGGACCAATCAGCCCCAGCATTTT,CSVAGGTNQPQHF
NA,TRBD1,TRBJ1-2,TRBV3-1/TRBV3-2,TGTGCCAGCAGCCCGGGACAGGGAGGGAACACCTTC,CASSPGQGGNTF
NA,NA,TRBJ2-7,TRBV10-3,TGTGCCATCAGTGAGGGAGATTACGAGCAGTACTTC,CAISEGDYEQYF
NA,NA,TRBJ1-5,TRBV19,TGTGCCAGTAGTACGGCCTCCTGGGAGGGAGGAGGTCAGCCCCAGCATTTT,CASSTASWEGGGQPQHF
NA,NA,TRBJ1-5,TRBV27,TGTGCCAGCAGTTTTAAGGGGTCTGGACAGCCCCAGCATTTT,CASSFKGSGQPQHF
NA,NA,TRBJ2-7,TRBV5-8,TGTGCCAGCAGCTTGGAACGCCGCAGGGCTCGGTACGAGCAGTACTTC,CASSLERRRARYEQYF
NA,NA,TRBJ1-4,TRBV28,TGTGCCAGCAGTTTAGAGGGAACTAATGAAAAACTGTTTTTT,CASSLEGTNEKLFF
NA,NA,TRBJ2-6,TRBV28,TGTGCCAGCAGTTTTTGGGGGGCCACCGGGGCCAACGTCCTGACTTTC,CASSFWGATGANVLTF
NA,NA,TRBJ2-7,TRBV7-9,TGTGCCAGCAGCTTCGGGCTATTCGAGCAGTACTTC,CASSFGLFEQYF
NA,NA,TRBJ1-3,TRBV9,TGTGCCAGCAGCTCCGGGGGAGCTCGTGGAAACACCATATATTTT,CASSSGGARGNTIYF
NA,TRBD1,TRBJ1-1,TRBV2,TGTGCCGGCAGGGGGCAGGGGAGCACTGAAGCTTTCTTT,CAGRGQGSTEAFF
once,NA,TRBJ2-7,TRBV7-9,TGTGCCAGCAGCTTAGCGACAGGGAGGTACGAGCAGTACTTC,CASSLATGRYEQYF
NA,NA,TRBJ2-7,TRBV4-1,TGCGCCAGCAGCCACCCACCCGGACGGAATTCCTACGAGCAGTACTTC,CASSHPPGRNSYEQYF